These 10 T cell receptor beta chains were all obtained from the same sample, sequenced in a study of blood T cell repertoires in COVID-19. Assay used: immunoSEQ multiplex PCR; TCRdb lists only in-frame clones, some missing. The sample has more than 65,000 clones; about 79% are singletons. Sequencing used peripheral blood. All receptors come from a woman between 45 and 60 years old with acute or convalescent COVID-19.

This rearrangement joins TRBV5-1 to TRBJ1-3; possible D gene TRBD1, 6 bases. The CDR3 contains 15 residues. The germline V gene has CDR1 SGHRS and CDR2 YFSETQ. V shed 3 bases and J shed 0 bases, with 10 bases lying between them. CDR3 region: CASSSTGTSGNTIYF. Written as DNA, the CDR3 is TGCGCCAGCAGCTCCACAGGGACCTCTGGAAACACCATATATTTT.

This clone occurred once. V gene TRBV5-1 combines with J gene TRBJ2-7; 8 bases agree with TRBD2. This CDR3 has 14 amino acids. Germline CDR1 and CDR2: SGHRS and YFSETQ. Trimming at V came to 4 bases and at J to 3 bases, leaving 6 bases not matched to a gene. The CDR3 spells CASSREGRIYEQYF. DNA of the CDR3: TGCGCCAGCAGCCGGGAGGGACGGATCTACGAGCAGTACTTC.

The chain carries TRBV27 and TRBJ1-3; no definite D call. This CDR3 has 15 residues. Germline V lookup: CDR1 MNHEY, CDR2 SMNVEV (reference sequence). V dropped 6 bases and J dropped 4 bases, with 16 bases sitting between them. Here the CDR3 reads CASSLSRGGGNTIYF. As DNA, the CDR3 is TGTGCCAGCAGCCTCAGCCGCGGTGGAGGAAACACCATATATTTT.

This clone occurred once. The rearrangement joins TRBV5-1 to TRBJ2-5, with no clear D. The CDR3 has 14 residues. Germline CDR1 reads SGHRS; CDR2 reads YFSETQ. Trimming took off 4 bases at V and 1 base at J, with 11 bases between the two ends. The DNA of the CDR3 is TGCGCCAGCAGCCCTCTCCACGGCCAAGAGACCCAGTACTTC. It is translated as CASSPLHGQETQYF.

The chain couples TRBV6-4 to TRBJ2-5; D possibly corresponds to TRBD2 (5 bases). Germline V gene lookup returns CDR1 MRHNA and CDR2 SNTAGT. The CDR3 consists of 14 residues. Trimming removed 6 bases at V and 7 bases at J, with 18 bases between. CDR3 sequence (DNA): TGTGCCAGCAGGGCCTCTTCGGGGAGTGGGACCCAGTACTTC. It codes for CASRASSGSGTQYF.

The CDR3: CASNARGDMGEGRGSGELFF. The CDR3 DNA reads as TGTGCCAGCAACGCCCGGGGGGATATGGGGGAGGGCCGTGGATCCGGGGAGCTGTTTTTT. V gene TRBV21-1 combines with J gene TRBJ2-2; the table's D call TRBD2 went unverified against the DNA. TRBV21-1 is reported as a pseudogene. This CDR3 is built from 20 residues.

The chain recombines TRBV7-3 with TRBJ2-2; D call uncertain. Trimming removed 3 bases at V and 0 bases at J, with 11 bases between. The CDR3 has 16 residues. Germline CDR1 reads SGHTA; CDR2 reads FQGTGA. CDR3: CASSLRGGSNTGELFF. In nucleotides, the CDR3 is TGTGCCAGCAGCTTGCGTGGCGGATCGAACACCGGGGAGCTGTTTTTT.

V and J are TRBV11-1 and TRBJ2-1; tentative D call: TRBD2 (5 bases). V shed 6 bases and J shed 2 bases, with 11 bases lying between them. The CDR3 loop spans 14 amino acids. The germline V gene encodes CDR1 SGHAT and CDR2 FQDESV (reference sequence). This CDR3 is CASRSGRTYNEQFF. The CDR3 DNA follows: TGTGCCAGCAGGAGCGGCCGTACCTACAATGAGCAGTTCTTC. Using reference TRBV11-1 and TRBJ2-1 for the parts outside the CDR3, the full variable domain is EAEVAQSPRYKITEKSQAVAFWCDPISGHATLYWYRQILGQGPELLVQFQDESVVDDSQLPKDRFSAERLKGVDSTLKIQPAELGDSAMYLCASRSGRTYNEQFFGPGTRLTVL.

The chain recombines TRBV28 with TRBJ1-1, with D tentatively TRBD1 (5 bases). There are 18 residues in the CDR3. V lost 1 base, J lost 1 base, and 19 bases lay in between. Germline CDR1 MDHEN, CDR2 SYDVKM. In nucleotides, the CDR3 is TGTGCCAGCAGTTTATCCCGCGCCCTGGACACATCGAACACTGAAGCTTTCTTT. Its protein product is CASSLSRALDTSNTEAFF.

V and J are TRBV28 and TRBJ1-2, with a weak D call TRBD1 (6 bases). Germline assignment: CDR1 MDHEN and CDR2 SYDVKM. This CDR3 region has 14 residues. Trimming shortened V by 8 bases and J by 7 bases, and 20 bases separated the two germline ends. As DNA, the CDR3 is TGTGCCAGCGCCCCTGACAGGACCACGGGTGGCTACACCTTC. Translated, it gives CASAPDRTTGGYTF.